Listed here are 28 T cell receptor beta chains from one sample, sequenced in a study of graft-versus-host responses after intestinal transplantation. The assay was immunoSEQ multiplex PCR, and TCRdb's table has in-frame clones only and misses some. The sample consists of approximately 54,000 clones, 75% to 95% of them appearing once. The input for sequencing was PBMCs, taken 650 to 680 days after intestinal transplant. The receptors were sampled from a human patient who received an intestinal transplant, so some T cells may come from the graft donor.

The gene calls are TRBV7-7 and TRBJ2-5, with D unresolved. Germline CDR1 is SSHAT and CDR2 is FNYEAQ (reference sequence). V was cut by 5 bases and J by 2 bases, with 12 bases left in between. The CDR3 covers 14 residues. This CDR3 reads CASSPRVEQETQYF. DNA for the CDR3: TGTGCCAGCAGCCCACGAGTAGAGCAAGAGACCCAGTACTTC.

The V gene is TRBV7-9, the J gene TRBJ1-2; D unresolved. Between the trimmed V and J ends, which lost 4 bases and 10 bases, there was a span of 7 bases. The CDR3 is made up of 10 amino acids. Germline CDR1 is SEHNR and CDR2 is FQNEAQ (reference sequence). DNA for the CDR3: TGTGCCAGCAGCTCTCAGTCCTACACCTTC. It specifies CASSSQSYTF.

This chain joins TRBV21-1 and TRBJ1-3. TRBV21-1 is noted as a pseudogene. The CDR3 spans 15 residues. The CDR3 is CASSKLASSGNTIYF. CDR3 sequence (DNA): TGTGCCAGCAGCAAGTTGGCGAGCTCTGGAAACACCATATATTTT.

Turning to this clone: Different DNA sequences within this sample yield the same CDR3. The J gene is TRBJ2-7, the V gene TRBV29-1, with 8 bases identical to TRBD2. The V and J ends lost 7 bases and 0 bases, in that order; junction bases with no gene match: 5. Germline V gives CDR1 SQVTM, CDR2 ANQGSEA. This CDR3 contains 13 residues. The CDR3 region is CSGAGGRSYEQYF. The DNA for the CDR3 is TGCAGCGGGGCGGGGGGTCGCTCCTACGAGCAGTACTTC.

The V call is TRBV19, the J call TRBJ1-1, with D possibly TRBD1 on 6 matching bases. This CDR3 has 14 amino acids. Germline CDR1 and CDR2: LNHDA and SQIVND (reference sequence). V lost 5 bases to trimming and J lost 0 bases, with 10 bases between them. CDR3: CASSLGTLNTEAFF. The CDR3 nucleotides are TGTGCCAGTAGTCTCGGGACACTGAACACTGAAGCTTTCTTT.

This clone appeared a single time. The J gene is TRBJ2-7, the V gene TRBV5-1, with D perhaps matching TRBD2 (6 bases). The CDR3 is 15 amino acids. Germline CDR1 and CDR2: SGHRS and YFSETQ. V was clipped by 6 bases and J by 3 bases, with 19 bases between them. DNA for the CDR3: TGCGCCAGCAAAAACGGCGGGACTGGCGTCTACGAGCAGTACTTC. Translation: CASKNGGTGVYEQYF.

The gene calls are TRBV5-4 and TRBJ2-7; 7 bases are a match to TRBD2. The germline gives CDR1 SGHNT, CDR2 YYREEE (reference sequence). J was trimmed by 0 bases and V by 3 bases; bases with no gene match: 0. The CDR3 totals 13 residues. The CDR3 protein is CASSSGGSYEQYF. DNA for the CDR3: TGTGCCAGCAGCTCGGGGGGCTCCTACGAGCAGTACTTC. Full variable domain (remainder filled in from reference TRBV5-4 and TRBJ2-7): ETGVTQSPTHLIKTRGQQVTLRCSSQSGHNTVSWYQQALGQGPQFIFQYYREEENGRGNFPPRFSGLQFPNYSSELNVNALELDDSALYLCASSSGGSYEQYFGPGTRLTVT.

The CDR3 nucleotides read TGTGCCAGCAGCTTAGATGGGACAGGGGGCACTGAAGCTTTCTTT. Translating it yields CASSLDGTGGTEAFF. The rearrangement links TRBV11-3 to TRBJ1-1; 11 positions match TRBD1. The CDR3 has 15 residues. J gave up 4 bases and V 0 bases, and 1 base lay outside the gene matches. The germline V gene encodes CDR1 SGHNT and CDR2 YENEEA.

This clone was found a few times. This chain joins TRBV7-9 and TRBJ2-6, with D tentatively TRBD1 or TRBD2 (7 bases each). Germline CDR1 reads SEHNR; CDR2 reads FQNEAQ (reference sequence). The CDR3 length is 16 residues. V shed 7 bases and J shed 2 bases, with 15 bases lying between them. The CDR3 nucleotides read TGTGCCAGCACCCCAGGGGGGGGGCCTGGGGCCAACGTCCTGACTTTC. This sequence encodes CASTPGGGPGANVLTF.

The J gene is TRBJ2-3, the V gene TRBV2, with no clear D. Germline lookup yields CDR1 SNHLY and CDR2 FYNNEI. The CDR3 covers 15 residues. The V and J ends lost 3 bases and 5 bases respectively, with 15 bases between them. CDR3 sequence reads: CASSEGAAFGDTQYF. The CDR3, as DNA: TGTGCCAGCAGTGAGGGTGCGGCCTTTGGAGATACGCAGTATTTT.

The chain links TRBV7-9 to TRBJ2-5, with a tentative D call TRBD2 (5 bases). V was shortened by 3 bases and J by 2 bases, with 10 bases between the two germline ends. CDR1 is SEHNR and CDR2 is FQNEAQ in the germline V gene (reference sequence). The CDR3 extends over 14 amino acids. CDR3 in amino acids: CASSLRGLQETQYF. DNA of the CDR3: TGTGCCAGCAGCTTGCGAGGACTTCAAGAGACCCAGTACTTC.

This chain joins TRBV7-2 and TRBJ2-2, with 11 bases fitting TRBD2. Looked up from germline, CDR1 is SGHTA and CDR2 is FQGNSA. This CDR3 comprises 16 residues. J was trimmed by 7 bases and V by 5 bases; bases with no gene match: 9. This CDR3 reads CASSQRTSGLSGELFF. The CDR3 DNA reads TGTGCCAGCAGCCAGCGGACTAGCGGGCTCAGCGGGGAGCTGTTTTTT.

The chain has TRBV6-1 and TRBJ1-2; 7 bases fit TRBD1. The CDR3 totals 14 residues. V dropped 6 bases and J dropped 4; count of bases not matched to a gene: 8. CDR1 and CDR2 (germline): MNHNS, SASEGT. In nucleotides, the CDR3 is TGTGCCAGCAGGTCGACAGGGAAGGTCTATGGCTACACCTTC. Its translation: CASRSTGKVYGYTF.

The chain links TRBV6-1 to TRBJ1-1; no firm D call. The CDR3 totals 12 residues. CDR1 is MNHNS, CDR2 SASEGT, per germline. V was clipped by 5 bases and J by 2 bases, with 6 bases between them. CDR3 bases: TGTGCCAGCAGTTGGATCAACACTGAAGCTTTCTTT. Residues: CASSWINTEAFF.

DNA for the CDR3: TGTGCCAGCAGCTTGGACGCGGGGGTATCGGAGACCCAGTACTTC. Protein sequence: CASSLDAGVSETQYF. This chain links TRBV5-4 with TRBJ2-5; 7 nucleotides agree with TRBD2. Germline CDR1 reads SGHNT; CDR2 reads YYREEE (reference sequence). There are 15 residues in the CDR3. J lost 5 bases, V lost 0 bases, and 7 bases had no gene match.

J is TRBJ2-7 and V is TRBV19; D possibly corresponds to TRBD1 (6 bases). The CDR3 length is 13 residues. Trimming took off 7 bases at V and 0 bases at J, with 10 bases between the two ends. CDR1 and CDR2 from the germline V gene are LNHDA and SQIVND (reference sequence). CDR3 DNA: TGTGCCAGTACCGGGACAACCTCCTACGAGCAGTACTTC. Translating it yields CASTGTTSYEQYF.

The CDR3 spells CASSLAGDEQFF. CDR3 coding DNA: TGTGCCAGCAGTTTGGCTGGCGATGAGCAGTTCTTC. The chain joins TRBV27 to TRBJ2-1; D is ambiguous. Trimming shortened V by 3 bases and J by 8 bases, and 8 bases separated the two germline ends. From germline, CDR1 is MNHEY and CDR2 SMNVEV (reference sequence). CDR3 length equals 12 residues.

The chain employs TRBV6-5 and TRBJ1-5; maybe TRBD1 (5 bases). Between the trimmed V and J ends, which lost 4 bases and 6 bases, there was a span of 13 bases. The CDR3 has 14 amino acids. Germline V gene lookup returns CDR1 MNHEY and CDR2 SVGAGI. CDR3 sequence reads: CASSSTWDGQPQHF. CDR3 sequence (DNA): TGTGCCAGCAGTTCGACGTGGGACGGTCAGCCCCAGCATTTT.

The rearrangement links TRBV19 to TRBJ1-3; no clear D gene. Germline assignment: CDR1 LNHDA and CDR2 SQIVND (reference sequence). The CDR3 covers 16 residues. The V end lost 4 bases, the J end lost 0 bases, and 13 bases lay between the germline ends. The CDR3 protein is CASSSPEPNSGNTIYF. In DNA form, the CDR3 reads TGTGCCAGTAGTAGCCCAGAACCAAACTCTGGAAACACCATATATTTT.

The chain carries TRBV7-9 and TRBJ1-1; D remains unclear. Deletions cut 4 bases from V and 3 bases from J, with 15 bases between. The germline CDR1 and CDR2 sequences are SEHNR and FQNEAQ (reference sequence). CDR3 length: 15 amino acids. In nucleotides, the CDR3 is TGTGCCAGCAGCTCACAGTTAAGTCGGGACACTGAAGCTTTCTTT. Protein sequence: CASSSQLSRDTEAFF.

The rearrangement uses TRBV16 and TRBJ1-5; perhaps TRBD1 as D (6 bases). The CDR3 is 14 residues long. The V gene's germline CDR1 is KGHSY and CDR2 FQNENV. The germline V and J ends were trimmed by 2 bases and 7 bases, with 12 bases remaining between them. The CDR3 bases are TGTGCCAGCAGCCAACGCCAGGGGAACCAGCCCCAGCATTTT. Its translation: CASSQRQGNQPQHF.

This rearrangement joins TRBV4-1 to TRBJ2-7; the match to TRBD1 covers 7 bases. Losses at the gene ends were 1 base for V and 2 bases for J; bases not matched to a gene: 8. The CDR3 sequence is 16 residues long. Germline V lookup: CDR1 MGHRA, CDR2 YSYEKL. Here the CDR3 reads CASSQGLTGTAYEQYF. The CDR3 bases are TGCGCCAGCAGCCAAGGACTAACCGGGACAGCCTACGAGCAGTACTTC.

The genes are TRBV11-2 and TRBJ1-3; maybe TRBD1 (6 bases). CDR1 is SGHAT, CDR2 FQNNGV, per germline. V shed 5 bases and J shed 0 bases, with 14 bases lying between them. The CDR3 is 16 amino acids. CDR3 residues: CASSPTGGPSGNTIYF. In nucleotides, the CDR3 is TGTGCCAGCAGCCCGACGGGGGGGCCCTCTGGAAACACCATATATTTT.

The CDR3 DNA sequence: TGTGCCAGTAGTATAGGATTGGGAACCGGGGAGACCCAGTACTTC. Amino acids: CASSIGLGTGETQYF. This sequence joins TRBV19 and TRBJ2-5; D gene ambiguous. CDR3 length: 15 residues. V lost 1 base, J lost 5 bases, and 14 bases lay in between. CDR1 is LNHDA, CDR2 SQIVND, per germline (reference sequence).

The chain carries TRBV7-6 and TRBJ2-1; the D is unclear. CDR1 and CDR2 (germline): SGHVS, FNYEAQ. V was pared by 5 bases and J by 4 bases, with 9 bases between. This CDR3 has 13 residues. CDR3 nucleotides: TGTGCCAGCAGCCCGTCCCTTTACAATGAGCAGTTCTTC. This codes for CASSPSLYNEQFF.

This clone has a single count. This sequence joins TRBV11-2 and TRBJ2-2; D is unclear. V was cut by 3 bases and J by 6 bases, with 8 bases left in between. The CDR3 is made up of 13 amino acids. Germline CDR1 and CDR2: SGHAT and FQNNGV. CDR3 in DNA: TGTGCCAGCAGCTTTACTGGTCCCGGGGAGCTGTTTTTT. Its translation is CASSFTGPGELFF. Based on the CDR3 plus reference TRBV11-2 and TRBJ2-2, the full variable domain is EAGVAQSPRYKIIEKRQSVAFWCNPISGHATLYWYQQILGQGPKLLIQFQNNGVVDDSQLPKDRFSAERLKGVDSTLKIQPAKLEDSAVYLCASSFTGPGELFFGEGSRLTVL.

The chain combines TRBV10-1 with TRBJ2-1; no clear D gene. CDR1 and CDR2 from the germline V gene are WNHNN and SYGVQD (reference sequence). The CDR3 totals 15 residues. V gave up 2 bases and J gave up 0 bases, with 8 bases separating them. The CDR3 nucleotides are TGCGCCAGCAGTGAGCTGGTGACCTCCTACAATGAGCAGTTCTTC. Translating gives CASSELVTSYNEQFF.

As for this clone: Germline and junction disagree at one end, which may indicate a read error. The chain has TRBV11-2 and TRBJ1-3; D not certain. This CDR3 is built from 16 residues. Germline-derived CDR1 and CDR2 are SGHAT and FQNNGV. The CDR3 DNA is TGTGCCAGCAGCTTAGGTTCTCCCCAATCTGGAAACGCCATATATTTT. Its translation is CASSLGSPQSGNAIYF.